This T cell receptor beta chain was sequenced during a study of T cells in Graves' hyperthyroidism and ophthalmopathy. Study results and limitations: Blood also contained most expanded thyroid clonotypes above 0.001. The model's output predicted ophthalmopathy at a median of roughly 6.9 months prior to onset.

Concerning this clonotype: What it binds is unknown. At one end the junction does not follow the germline gene, possibly because of a read error.

Amplified regions were TCR beta CDR3 sequences from RNA transcripts. HTBI primers drove first-round RT-PCR of the TCR CDR3. TCRdb re-derived calls from the multiplex PCR reads in MiXCR, one entry per CDR3 protein. Of under 800,000 distinct CDR3 sequences in the sample, about 14% were seen once. Germline loops: CDR1 GTSNPN, CDR2 SVGIG (reference sequence). This CDR3 is 14 amino acids long. Exclusion followed for patients with uncontrolled infection, other autoimmune disease, pregnancy or lactation. This clonotype was obtained from a woman aged 18 to 35 with Graves' hyperthyroidism. The chain employs TRBV30 and TRBJ1-4; weak D call: TRBD1 (6 bases). The sequencing sample was made of blood. The CDR3 region has the DNA TGTGCCTGGAATTCTGGACAGCGGGGGGAAAAACTGCTTTTT. It yields the protein CAWNSGQRGEKLLF.